This paragraph reports one TCR beta chain. No antigen is known for it. The CDR3 consists of 13 residues. From germline, CDR1 is SNHLY and CDR2 FYNNEI. Trimming removed 7 bases at V and 2 bases at J, with 11 bases between. The data originate from a study of early T cells in non-severe SARS-CoV-2 infection. Background on the study: Chains were not paired, and sequencing was done on bulk RNA from unsorted whole blood. Study conclusions and caveats: In VDJdb matching, anti-spike CD8 responses were favored while private and CD4 specificities went missing.

cDNA molecules, individually, were tagged with unique molecular identifiers. TCRdb independently ran MiXCR on the 5' RACE reads; one entry per CDR3 protein. Here the sample spans 20,000 to 25,000 distinct CDR3 sequences, approximately 5.1% being singletons. This sequence originates from an adult who was a healthcare worker with PCR-confirmed SARS-CoV-2 infection or an uninfected control (not recorded which). The sample comprised whole blood. The rearrangement links TRBV2 to TRBJ2-5; D is uncertain. CDR3 DNA sequence: TGTGCCAGCAACGGCGTTCCACAAGAGACCCAGTACTTC. The encoded protein is CASNGVPQETQYF.